This T cell receptor beta chain emerged from a study of blood T cell repertoires in COVID-19. The Seattle patients joined while their infection was active and were tracked longitudinally afterward. V lost 2 bases, J lost 2 bases, and 3 bases stayed unmatched. CDR1 and CDR2 (germline): SGHTA, FQGTGA. The CDR3 is 15 amino acids. Clones were sequenced by immunoSEQ multiplex PCR, and TCRdb holds only the in-frame ones, with some missing. Among over 100,000 clones listed, roughly 90% were seen once. This chain joins TRBV7-3 and TRBJ1-2; the match to TRBD1 covers 9 bases. Sequencing was carried out using peripheral blood. The source is a man between 60 and 70 years old with COVID-19, enrolled during active disease. The chain's CDR3 is CASSLFGQGNYGYTF. The CDR3 bases are TGTGCCAGCAGCTTATTCGGACAGGGGAACTATGGCTACACCTTC. Complete variable domain (other parts from reference TRBV7-3 and TRBJ1-2): GAGVSQTPSNKVTEKGKYVELRCDPISGHTALYWYRQSLGQGPEFLIYFQGTGAADDSGLPNDRFFAVRPEGSVSTLKIQRTERGDSAVYLCASSLFGQGNYGYTFGSGTRLTVV.